Following are 13 T cell receptor beta chains from one sample sequenced in a study. The method was immunoSEQ multiplex PCR; TCRdb's version includes in-frame clones alone and lacks a portion of them. The sample lists under 90,000 clones; 93% were seen once. The sequenced sample was PBMCs. The source is a man aged 35 to 55 with rheumatoid arthritis.

This clone was detected once. The CDR3 sequence is CASRRNEKLFF. The CDR3 DNA reads TGTGCCAGCAGGCGTAATGAAAAACTGTTTTTT. The chain links TRBV12-3 or TRBV12-4 to TRBJ1-4; D unresolved. V lost 6 bases and J 4 bases, leaving 3 bases between the germline ends. This CDR3 comprises 11 residues.

V is TRBV5-6 and J is TRBJ1-3, with D possibly matching TRBD1 (6 bases). Trimming pared 6 bases from V and 0 bases from J, leaving 19 bases between. The germline V gene has CDR1 SGHDT and CDR2 YYEEEE. The CDR3 extends over 17 amino acids. The CDR3 DNA sequence: TGTGCCAGCACCTTCTATACAGGGCCAAACTCTGGAAACACCATATATTTT. This encodes CASTFYTGPNSGNTIYF.

The gene calls are TRBV6-5 and TRBJ2-5; D is perhaps TRBD2 (6 bases). V was shortened by 6 bases and J by 2 bases, with 13 bases between the two germline ends. CDR1 and CDR2 (germline): MNHEY, SVGAGI. This CDR3 is built from 14 residues. The chain's CDR3 is CASSDHGLQETQYF. As DNA, the CDR3 is TGTGCCAGCAGCGACCACGGACTACAAGAGACCCAGTACTTC.

Written as DNA, the CDR3 is TGTGCCAGTGCCCCAGGGTACATGAACACTGAAGCTTTCTTT. It specifies CASAPGYMNTEAFF. The V call is TRBV6-5, the J call TRBJ1-1, with a weak D call TRBD1 (5 bases). Germline lookup yields CDR1 MNHEY and CDR2 SVGAGI. V was cut by 9 bases and J by 0 bases, with 14 bases left in between. The CDR3 is 14 residues long.

V usage is TRBV10-3 and J usage is TRBJ1-5; D possibly corresponds to TRBD1 (6 bases). The length of the CDR3 is 13 residues. Trimming removed 9 bases from V and 4 bases from J, with 13 bases in between. Per germline, CDR1 ENHRY and CDR2 SYGVKD. CDR3 nucleotide sequence: TGTGCCATTGGGACACAACTTAATCAGCCCCAGCATTTT. Translated: CAIGTQLNQPQHF.

This chain uses TRBV5-1 with TRBJ2-5; TRBD1 agrees at 8 bases. The V gene's germline CDR1 is SGHRS and CDR2 YFSETQ. V lost 4 bases, J lost 2 bases, and 7 bases stayed unmatched. The CDR3 runs to 15 residues. CDR3 residues: CASSVRGTGQETQYF. The CDR3 nucleotides read TGCGCCAGCAGCGTCAGGGGGACAGGACAAGAGACCCAGTACTTC.

The rearrangement links TRBV4-1 to TRBJ1-5, with 9 bases lining up with TRBD1. The ends lost 3 bases at V and 6 bases at J; junction bases unmatched: 9. The CDR3 totals 16 residues. The germline CDR1 and CDR2 sequences are MGHRA and YSYEKL. The CDR3 sequence is CASSHRQGDVGQPQHF. CDR3 nucleotides: TGCGCCAGCAGCCACAGACAGGGGGATGTGGGTCAGCCCCAGCATTTT.

V is TRBV6-5 and J is TRBJ2-7, with 7 bases fitting TRBD1. The junction had 14 bases not matched to a gene; V was cut back by 6 bases and J by 6 bases. CDR3 length equals 15 residues. CDR1 and CDR2 (germline): MNHEY, SVGAGI. The CDR3 region is CASSLWTGREAEQYF. Written as DNA, the CDR3 is TGTGCCAGCAGCCTATGGACAGGACGAGAGGCCGAGCAGTACTTC.

J is TRBJ2-7 and V is TRBV18, with 9 positions matching TRBD1. V lost 3 bases and J lost 3; bases outside the gene matches: 3. The V gene's germline CDR1 is KGHSH and CDR2 LQKENI. This CDR3 comprises 14 residues. This CDR3 reads CASSPMGQGYEQYF. The DNA for the CDR3 is TGTGCCAGCTCACCGATGGGACAGGGCTACGAGCAGTACTTC.

This rearrangement joins TRBV27 to TRBJ2-7; 7 positions match TRBD2. The CDR3 totals 14 residues. Losses at the gene ends were 0 bases for V and 4 bases for J; bases not matched to a gene: 3. CDR1 MNHEY and CDR2 SMNVEV come from the germline V gene (reference sequence). CDR3 nucleotide sequence: TGTGCCAGCAGTTTATCCGGGACTATTTACGAGCAGTACTTC. Its protein is CASSLSGTIYEQYF.

This chain connects TRBV27 to TRBJ2-1; no definite D call. V dropped 5 bases and J dropped 7 bases, with 9 bases sitting between them. The CDR3 sequence is 12 residues long. Germline lookup yields CDR1 MNHEY and CDR2 SMNVEV (reference sequence). CDR3 nucleotides: TGTGCCAGCAGTCCCGCAGAGAATGAGCAGTTCTTC. Its translation is CASSPAENEQFF.

In this sample, this clone turned up a few times. The V and J genes are TRBV19 and TRBJ2-7; the D gene could be TRBD1 or TRBD2 (6 bases each). V lost 0 bases to trimming and J lost 4 bases, with 13 bases between them. The CDR3 loop spans 15 amino acids. CDR1 is LNHDA, CDR2 SQIVND, per germline (reference sequence). The CDR3 region is CASSIDGGGQYEQYF. CDR3 coding DNA: TGTGCCAGTAGTATAGATGGAGGGGGTCAATACGAGCAGTACTTC.

V and J are TRBV28 and TRBJ2-3; D tentatively reads TRBD1 or TRBD2 (5 bases each). Per germline, CDR1 MDHEN and CDR2 SYDVKM. Between the trimmed V and J ends, which lost 6 bases and 2 bases, there was a span of 12 bases. The length of the CDR3 is 14 residues. CDR3 sequence: CASRTPGTTDTQYF. The CDR3 nucleotides read TGTGCCAGCAGGACCCCGGGGACCACAGATACGCAGTATTTT.